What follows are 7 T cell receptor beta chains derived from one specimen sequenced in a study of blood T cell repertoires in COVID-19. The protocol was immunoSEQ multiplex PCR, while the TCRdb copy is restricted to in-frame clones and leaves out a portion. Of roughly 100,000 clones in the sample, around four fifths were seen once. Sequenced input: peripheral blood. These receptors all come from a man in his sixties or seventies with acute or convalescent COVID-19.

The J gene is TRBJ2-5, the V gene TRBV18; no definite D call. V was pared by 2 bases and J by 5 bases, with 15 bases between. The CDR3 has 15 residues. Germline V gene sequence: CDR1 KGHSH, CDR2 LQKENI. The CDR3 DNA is TGTGCCAGCTCACCAAATAACCTTAACGAGGAGACCCAGTACTTC. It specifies CASSPNNLNEETQYF.

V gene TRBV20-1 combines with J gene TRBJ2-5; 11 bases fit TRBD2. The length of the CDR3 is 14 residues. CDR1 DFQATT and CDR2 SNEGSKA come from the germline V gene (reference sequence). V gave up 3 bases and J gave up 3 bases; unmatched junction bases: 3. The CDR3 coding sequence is TGCAGTGCTAGTCGTAGCGGGGGGGAAGAGACCCAGTACTTC. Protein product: CSASRSGGEETQYF.

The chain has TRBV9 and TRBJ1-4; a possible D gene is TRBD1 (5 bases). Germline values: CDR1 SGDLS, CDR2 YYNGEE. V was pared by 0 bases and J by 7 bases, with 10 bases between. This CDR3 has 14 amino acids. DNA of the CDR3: TGTGCCAGCAGCGTAGGTAGGGGCACTGAAAAACTGTTTTTT. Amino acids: CASSVGRGTEKLFF.

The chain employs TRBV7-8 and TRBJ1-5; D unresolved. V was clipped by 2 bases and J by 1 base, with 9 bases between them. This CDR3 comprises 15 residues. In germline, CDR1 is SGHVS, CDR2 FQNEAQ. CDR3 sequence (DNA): TGTGCCAGCAGCTTAAGCCAGGCCAGCAATCAGCCCCAGCATTTT. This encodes CASSLSQASNQPQHF.

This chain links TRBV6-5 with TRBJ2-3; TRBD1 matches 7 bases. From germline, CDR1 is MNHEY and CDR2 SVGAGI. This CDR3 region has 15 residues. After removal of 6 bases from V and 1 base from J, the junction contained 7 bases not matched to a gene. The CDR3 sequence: CASSRQGRGTDTQYF. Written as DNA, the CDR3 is TGTGCCAGCAGCCGACAGGGCCGGGGCACAGATACGCAGTATTTT.

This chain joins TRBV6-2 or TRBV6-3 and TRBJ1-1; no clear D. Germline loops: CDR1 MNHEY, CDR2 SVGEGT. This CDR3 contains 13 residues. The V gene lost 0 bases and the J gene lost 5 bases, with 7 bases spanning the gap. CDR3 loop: CASSYSIVTEAFF. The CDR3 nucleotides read TGTGCCAGCAGTTACTCGATAGTTACTGAAGCTTTCTTT.

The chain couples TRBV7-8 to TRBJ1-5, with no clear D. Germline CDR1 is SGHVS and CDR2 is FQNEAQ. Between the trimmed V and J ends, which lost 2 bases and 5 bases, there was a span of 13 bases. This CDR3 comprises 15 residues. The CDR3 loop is CASSLRTVGDQPQHF. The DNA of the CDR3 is TGTGCCAGCAGCTTAAGAACTGTCGGTGATCAGCCCCAGCATTTT.